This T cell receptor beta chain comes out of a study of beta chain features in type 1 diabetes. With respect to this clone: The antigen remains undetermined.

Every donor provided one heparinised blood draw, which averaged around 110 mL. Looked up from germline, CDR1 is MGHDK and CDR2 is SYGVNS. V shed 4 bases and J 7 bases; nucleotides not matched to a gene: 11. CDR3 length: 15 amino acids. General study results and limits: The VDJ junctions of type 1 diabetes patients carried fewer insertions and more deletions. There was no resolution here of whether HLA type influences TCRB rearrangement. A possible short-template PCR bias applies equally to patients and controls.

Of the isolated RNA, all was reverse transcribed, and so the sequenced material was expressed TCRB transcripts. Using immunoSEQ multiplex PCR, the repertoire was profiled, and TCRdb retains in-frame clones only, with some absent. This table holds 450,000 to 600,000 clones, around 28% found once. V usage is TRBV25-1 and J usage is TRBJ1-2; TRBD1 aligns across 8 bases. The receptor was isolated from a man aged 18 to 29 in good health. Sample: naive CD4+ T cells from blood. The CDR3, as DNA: TGTGCCAGCAGTGCCGACAGGGGAACCCCGGCTGGCTACACCTTC. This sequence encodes CASSADRGTPAGYTF.